This T cell receptor beta chain stems from a study of blood T cell repertoires in COVID-19. Turning to the study itself: The cDNA or gDNA used as material had been derived from T cells, B-cell-depleted T cells, or PBMCs.

Germline CDR1 is ENHRY and CDR2 is SYGVKD. The V and J ends lost 4 bases and 8 bases respectively, with 6 bases between them. The CDR3 covers 12 residues. Seattle's cohort entered during active infection and was followed longitudinally. Authors' analysis steps: How many nucleated cells were present was estimated from reference gene primer amplification. Here immunoSEQ multiplex PCR was the method, and the copy in TCRdb shows in-frame clones only, minus some. V and J calls and clone size come straight from that table; D and trimming were deduced from the DNA. The table shows more than 95,000 clones, with around 82% occurring only once.

The rearrangement links TRBV10-3 to TRBJ1-6; no definite D call. This TCR came from a man younger than 40 with COVID-19, enrolled during active disease. Sequencing input: peripheral blood. The CDR3 protein is CAISGTDSPLHF. The DNA for the CDR3 is TGTGCCATCAGTGGAACGGATTCACCCCTCCACTTT.